Listed here are 24 T cell receptor beta chains from one sample, sequenced in a study of cytomegalovirus exposure and HLA in healthy donors. PCR was performed using 60 Vbeta and 13 Jbeta primers. TCRdb's copy holds only in-frame clones and misses some; the assay was immunoSEQ multiplex PCR. The sample records about 90,000 clones, 65% to 80% being singletons. Material for sequencing was PBMCs. Receptors originate from a woman aged 50 to 60 in good health and CMV-seropositive.

This sequence joins TRBV4-2 and TRBJ1-1; 7 nucleotides align to TRBD1. With V trimmed by 4 bases and J by 1 base, 9 bases remained unmatched. The CDR3 extends over 16 amino acids. Germline V gives CDR1 LGHNA, CDR2 YNFKEQ. The CDR3 DNA reads TGTGCCAGCAGCCTCTTCCAGGGGGTCGGGAACACTGAAGCTTTCTTT. This sequence encodes CASSLFQGVGNTEAFF.

The rearrangement links TRBV2 to TRBJ2-2; D gene ambiguous. Trimming removed 6 bases at V and 3 bases at J, with 5 bases between. CDR3 size: 12 residues. Per germline, CDR1 SNHLY and CDR2 FYNNEI. This CDR3 is CASRNYTGELFF. The CDR3 nucleotides read TGTGCCAGCAGGAACTACACCGGGGAGCTGTTTTTT.

The chain combines TRBV29-1 with TRBJ1-5; 8 nucleotides agree with TRBD1. The germline gives CDR1 SQVTM, CDR2 ANQGSEA. The V gene end was trimmed by 5 bases and the J gene end by 2 bases; junction bases not matched to a gene: 8. This CDR3 region has 15 residues. CDR3 sequence: CSVRVTGGGNQPQHF. The DNA of the CDR3 is TGCAGCGTTCGTGTAACAGGGGGAGGCAATCAGCCCCAGCATTTT.

The gene calls are TRBV30 and TRBJ2-5, with a weak D call TRBD2 (7 bases). V was cut by 1 base and J by 7 bases, with 19 bases left in between. CDR1 is GTSNPN, CDR2 SVGIG, per germline (reference sequence). The CDR3 is 15 residues long. In DNA form, the CDR3 reads TGTGCCTGGAGTGACAGGGCGGGAGAGATTGGGACCCAGTACTTC. Protein product: CAWSDRAGEIGTQYF. The entire variable domain, with the rest obtained from reference TRBV30 and TRBJ2-5, is as follows: SQTIHQWPATLVQPVGSPLSLECTVEGTSNPNLYWYRQAAGRGLQLLFYSVGIGQISSEVPQNLSASRPQDRQFILSSKKLLLSDSGFYLCAWSDRAGEIGTQYFGPGTRLLVL.

V and J are TRBV18 and TRBJ2-3, with D uncertain. CDR3 length: 13 amino acids. V lost 3 bases and J 1 base, leaving 5 bases between the germline ends. Germline V CDR1 and CDR2: KGHSH, LQKENI. CDR3 nucleotide sequence: TGTGCCAGCTCACCCCTCGGCACAGATACGCAGTATTTT. Its translation: CASSPLGTDTQYF.

V and J are TRBV5-1 and TRBJ2-7, with TRBD2 matching 9 bases. CDR1 is SGHRS and CDR2 is YFSETQ in the germline V gene. This CDR3 comprises 16 residues. J lost 7 bases, V lost 2 bases, and 13 bases had no gene match. Written as DNA, the CDR3 is TGCGCCAGCAGCTTCAGCGGGGGGCTAACCGCGGGGGAGCAGTACTTC. It translates to CASSFSGGLTAGEQYF.

The V gene is TRBV6-1, the J gene TRBJ2-1, with a possible D match to TRBD2 (5 bases). The CDR3 length is 14 residues. Trimming pared 6 bases from V and 0 bases from J, leaving 9 bases between. CDR1 MNHNS and CDR2 SASEGT come from the germline V gene. The CDR3 loop is CASSASGSYNEQFF. The DNA for the CDR3 is TGTGCCAGCAGCGCGAGCGGCTCCTACAATGAGCAGTTCTTC.

The chain employs TRBV6-5 and TRBJ1-2; no definite D call. This CDR3 contains 11 residues. The V and J ends lost 5 bases and 4 bases respectively, with 5 bases between them. The V gene's germline CDR1 is MNHEY and CDR2 SVGAGI. The CDR3 protein is CASSESYGYTF. CDR3 in DNA: TGTGCCAGCAGTGAGTCCTATGGCTACACCTTC.

This clone was seen a single time. The chain carries TRBV28 and TRBJ1-1; maybe TRBD1 (5 bases). V shed 3 bases and J shed 4 bases, with 18 bases lying between them. Germline V gene lookup returns CDR1 MDHEN and CDR2 SYDVKM. This CDR3 spans 16 amino acids. The CDR3 loop reads CASSLGLLGGGTEAFF. The CDR3 bases are TGTGCCAGCAGTTTGGGTCTCTTGGGGGGGGGCACTGAAGCTTTCTTT.

This chain connects TRBV23-1 to TRBJ2-5; the D is unclear. The DNA end is a closer match to TRBJ2-7, so the J assignment may be wrong. TRBV23-1 is labeled an ORF, and its function is uncertain. The CDR3 loop spans 13 amino acids. CDR3 amino acids: CASSHPDTYEQYF. DNA of the CDR3: TGCGCCAGCAGTCATCCAGACACCTACGAGCAGTACTTC.

The chain has TRBV6-4 and TRBJ2-3, with D perhaps TRBD1 (7 bases). The ends were cut back, 8 bases at V and 2 bases at J, with 26 bases in the middle. This CDR3 comprises 18 residues. Looked up from germline, CDR1 is MRHNA and CDR2 is SNTAGT. This CDR3 is CASLRLGQMAGITDTQYF. Here the CDR3 DNA reads TGTGCCAGCCTCCGTTTGGGACAGATGGCGGGAATCACAGATACGCAGTATTTT.

The chain combines TRBV9 with TRBJ2-2, with D maybe TRBD2 (7 bases). The germline V gene encodes CDR1 SGDLS and CDR2 YYNGEE. V was clipped by 4 bases and J by 5 bases, with 12 bases between them. The CDR3 runs to 14 residues. The CDR3 loop reads CASSTRGGTGELFF. Here the CDR3 DNA reads TGTGCCAGCAGCACGAGGGGGGGGACCGGGGAGCTGTTTTTT.

The table lists this clone with a count of one. The chain joins TRBV7-9 to TRBJ2-1; 9 bases match TRBD2. J gave up 9 bases and V 1 base, and 7 bases lay outside the gene matches. Germline CDR1 SEHNR, CDR2 FQNEAQ (reference sequence). The CDR3 sequence is 15 residues long. CDR3 residues: CASSLVGGRVAEQFF. The CDR3 coding sequence is TGTGCCAGCAGCTTAGTAGGCGGGAGGGTCGCTGAGCAGTTCTTC.

The chain carries TRBV4-1 and TRBJ1-2; 8 bases line up with TRBD1. Germline V lookup: CDR1 MGHRA, CDR2 YSYEKL. V shed 2 bases, J shed 3 bases, and the junction held 8 bases outside the gene matches. The CDR3 length is 16 residues. As DNA, the CDR3 is TGCGCCAGCAGCCAAAGTCAGGGGGCGCGAGACTATGGCTACACCTTC. Translating it yields CASSQSQGARDYGYTF.

DNA of the CDR3: TGTGCCAGTAGTACCGGACACCAGAACACTGAAGCTTTCTTT. It specifies CASSTGHQNTEAFF. The J gene is TRBJ1-1, the V gene TRBV19, with TRBD1 as a possible D gene (5 bases). Germline values: CDR1 LNHDA, CDR2 SQIVND (reference sequence). The CDR3 runs 14 residues. Trimming removed 4 bases from V and 1 base from J, with 10 bases in between.

This clone was counted a few times. The CDR3 DNA follows: TGTGCCAGCAGTGAATTTCCGGGATTTGAAGCTTTCTTT. This translates into CASSEFPGFEAFF. The V call is TRBV2, the J call TRBJ1-1; unclear D gene. Trimming pared 2 bases from V and 7 bases from J, leaving 11 bases between. In germline, CDR1 is SNHLY, CDR2 FYNNEI. The CDR3 is 13 amino acids.

This sequence joins TRBV4-1 and TRBJ1-6; the D is unclear. Germline CDR1 is MGHRA and CDR2 is YSYEKL. This CDR3 has 12 amino acids. Trimming pared 1 base from V and 13 bases from J, leaving 8 bases between. CDR3 sequence: CASSQGLYPLHF. CDR3 nucleotides: TGCGCCAGCAGCCAAGGACTGTACCCCCTCCACTTT.

The chain combines TRBV28 with TRBJ1-1; D might be TRBD1 (5 bases). Germline CDR1 is MDHEN and CDR2 is SYDVKM. Deletions cut 4 bases from V and 6 bases from J, with 18 bases between. CDR3 length: 15 amino acids. CDR3 sequence (DNA): TGTGCCAGCAGTTCTTGGGGGGTATCTTGGCCTGAAGCTTTCTTT. Its translation is CASSSWGVSWPEAFF.

The chain uses TRBV18 and TRBJ1-1; possible D gene TRBD1, 5 bases. V was pared by 2 bases and J by 0 bases, with 13 bases between. This CDR3 has 16 residues. CDR1 KGHSH and CDR2 LQKENI come from the germline V gene. The CDR3 DNA reads as TGTGCCAGCTCACCAATAATTACCAGGGTGAACACTGAAGCTTTCTTT. It yields the protein CASSPIITRVNTEAFF.

This chain joins TRBV11-3 and TRBJ2-3; 9 nucleotides agree with TRBD1. With V trimmed by 3 bases and J by 2 bases, 6 bases remained unmatched. Germline V gives CDR1 SGHNT, CDR2 YENEEA. This CDR3 has 16 residues. CDR3 in amino acids: CASSFRGTGSTDTQYF. In nucleotides, the CDR3 is TGTGCCAGCAGCTTCCGCGGGACAGGGTCCACAGATACGCAGTATTTT.

The chain employs TRBV5-6 and TRBJ1-5; 10 nucleotides line up with TRBD1. The CDR3 is 16 residues long. V was pared by 0 bases and J by 2 bases, with 2 bases of the junction left unmatched. From germline, CDR1 is SGHDT and CDR2 YYEEEE. CDR3 sequence (DNA): TGTGCCAGCAGCTTGGGACAGGGGGCCCGCAATCAGCCCCAGCATTTT. It yields the protein CASSLGQGARNQPQHF. Full variable domain (rest looked up from reference TRBV5-6 and TRBJ1-5): DAGVTQSPTHLIKTRGQQVTLRCSPKSGHDTVSWYQQALGQGPQFIFQYYEEEERQRGNFPDRFSGHQFPNYSSELNVNALLLGDSALYLCASSLGQGARNQPQHFGDGTRLSIL.

This clone was picked up a small number of times. V usage is TRBV7-9 and J usage is TRBJ1-1; TRBD1 aligns across 9 bases. Germline-derived CDR1 and CDR2 are SEHNR and FQNEAQ (reference sequence). The CDR3 length is 15 residues. After removal of 6 bases from V and 3 bases from J, the junction contained 8 bases not matched to a gene. CDR3 bases: TGTGCCAGCAGACCCACACAGGGGGCGGACACTGAAGCTTTCTTT. As protein: CASRPTQGADTEAFF.

This chain connects TRBV7-3 to TRBJ2-2; 14 bases fit TRBD2. The CDR3 runs 16 residues. The V segment lost 6 bases and the J segment 5 bases; nucleotides outside the gene matches: 5. Germline V gene lookup returns CDR1 SGHTA and CDR2 FQGTGA. The CDR3 sequence: CASRFGTSGSTGELFF. Written as DNA, the CDR3 is TGTGCCAGCAGGTTTGGGACTAGCGGGAGTACCGGGGAGCTGTTTTTT.

This clone was found a few times. This chain connects TRBV7-9 to TRBJ2-3, with 9 bases aligning to TRBD2. V lost 1 base to trimming and J lost 3 bases; unmatched junction nucleotides: 5. Germline assignment: CDR1 SEHNR and CDR2 FQNEAQ (reference sequence). The CDR3 spans 16 residues. CDR3 residues: CASSLGPAGGTDTQYF. The CDR3 bases are TGTGCCAGCAGCTTAGGTCCAGCGGGAGGTACAGATACGCAGTATTTT.